The 28 T cell receptor beta chains listed next were all sequenced from one sample in a study of T cell responses to AZD1222 COVID-19 vaccine. Sequencing used immunoSEQ multiplex PCR; TCRdb keeps in-frame clones, though not all of them. The sample carries some 87,000 clones, around 91% recorded once. The sample consisted of peripheral blood, taken on day 0 of MenACWY control vaccination. These TCRs come from an adult in good health.

This chain uses TRBV19 with TRBJ1-5; TRBD1 aligns across 11 bases. V was clipped by 3 bases and J by 8 bases; unmatched bases: 9. Per germline, CDR1 LNHDA and CDR2 SQIVND (reference sequence). The CDR3 consists of 16 residues. CDR3 sequence: CASSISGTGGFEPQHF. CDR3 in DNA: TGTGCCAGTAGTATCTCCGGGACAGGGGGTTTTGAGCCCCAGCATTTT.

The chain is built from TRBV10-2 and TRBJ2-7, with D perhaps matching TRBD1 (6 bases). This CDR3 spans 13 amino acids. Germline V gene data show CDR1 as WSHSY and CDR2 as SAAADI. Deletions cut 5 bases from V and 3 bases from J, with 11 bases between. The CDR3 sequence is CASSWQGNYEQYF. The CDR3 DNA follows: TGCGCCAGCAGTTGGCAGGGGAACTACGAGCAGTACTTC.

The V gene is TRBV2, the J gene TRBJ2-3; 10 bases are a match to TRBD2. The junction had 3 bases not matched to a gene; V was cut back by 7 bases and J by 2 bases. The CDR3 runs to 14 residues. CDR1 is SNHLY, CDR2 FYNNEI, per germline. The CDR3 loop is CASNLAGATDTQYF. The CDR3 DNA reads TGTGCCAGCAATCTAGCGGGGGCCACAGATACGCAGTATTTT.

This chain connects TRBV7-2 to TRBJ2-1, with D tentatively TRBD2 (6 bases). Trimming pared 5 bases from V and 5 bases from J, leaving 16 bases between. The germline V gene has CDR1 SGHTA and CDR2 FQGNSA. This CDR3 has 15 residues. Here the CDR3 reads CASSHRSGTHNEQFF. DNA of the CDR3: TGTGCCAGCAGCCATCGATCCGGGACTCACAATGAGCAGTTCTTC.

The chain links TRBV19 to TRBJ2-4, with D maybe TRBD2 (5 bases). Trimming pared 1 base from V and 0 bases from J, leaving 13 bases between. The CDR3 loop spans 17 amino acids. Germline-derived CDR1 and CDR2 are LNHDA and SQIVND (reference sequence). The CDR3 is CASSIVGSNLAKNIQYF. CDR3 nucleotide sequence: TGTGCCAGTAGTATAGTTGGGAGCAACCTAGCCAAAAACATTCAGTACTTC. The variable domain in full, with the rest retrieved from reference TRBV19 and TRBJ2-4, is DGGITQSPKYLFRKEGQNVTLSCEQNLNHDAMYWYRQDPGQGLRLIYYSQIVNDFQKGDIAEGYSVSREKKESFPLTVTSAQKNPTAFYLCASSIVGSNLAKNIQYFGAGTRLSVL.

In DNA, the CDR3 is TGTGCCAGCTCACGGGGACAGGGGCACGGCGCCGGGGAGCTGTTTTTT. Protein sequence: CASSRGQGHGAGELFF. This chain links TRBV18 with TRBJ2-2; 10 bases are shared with TRBD1. Per germline, CDR1 KGHSH and CDR2 LQKENI. The CDR3 extends over 16 amino acids. The ends lost 4 bases at V and 6 bases at J; junction bases unmatched: 8. The entire variable domain, with the rest obtained from reference TRBV18 and TRBJ2-2, is as follows: NAGVMQNPRHLVRRRGQEARLRCSPMKGHSHVYWYRQLPEEGLKFMVYLQKENIIDESGMPKERFSAEFPKEGPSILRIQQVVRGDSAAYFCASSRGQGHGAGELFFGEGSRLTVL.

CDR3 bases: TGCAGCGTTGAAGAACAGGGTTTTGGTGGTGGCTACACCTTC. Amino acids: CSVEEQGFGGGYTF. The V gene is TRBV29-1, the J gene TRBJ1-2; D may be TRBD1 (6 bases). The germline V gene has CDR1 SQVTM and CDR2 ANQGSEA. Trimming pared 0 bases from V and 7 bases from J, leaving 15 bases between. The CDR3 is 14 amino acids.

Of note for this clone: The identical CDR3 is also encoded by other nucleotide sequences in the sample. This rearrangement joins TRBV28 to TRBJ1-2; no firm D call. The CDR3 runs 10 residues. Trimming took 5 bases from V and 5 from J, leaving 3 bases between them. From germline, CDR1 is MDHEN and CDR2 SYDVKM. The CDR3 DNA sequence: TGTGCCAGCAGTCGTTATGGCTACACCTTC. Translating it yields CASSRYGYTF.

This chain connects TRBV10-2 to TRBJ1-2; D gene ambiguous. V lost 7 bases and J lost 8, with 5 bases in between. The CDR3 totals 9 residues. From germline, CDR1 is WSHSY and CDR2 SAAADI. CDR3 residues: CASIGGYTF. The CDR3, as DNA: TGCGCCAGCATTGGCGGCTACACCTTC.

V and J are TRBV6-1 and TRBJ1-1, with 8 nucleotides matching TRBD1. This CDR3 comprises 14 residues. With V trimmed by 2 bases and J by 3 bases, 2 bases remained unmatched. CDR1 MNHNS and CDR2 SASEGT come from the germline V gene. Here the CDR3 reads CASSESGGYTEAFF. CDR3 coding DNA: TGTGCCAGCAGTGAATCAGGGGGCTACACTGAAGCTTTCTTT.

This clone was picked up one time. The chain recombines TRBV24-1 with TRBJ2-2; D gene uncertain. V shed 1 base and J shed 5 bases, with 7 bases lying between them. Per germline, CDR1 KGHDR and CDR2 SFDVKD. This CDR3 has 14 amino acids. The CDR3 DNA sequence: TGTGCCACCAGTGATTTCGGCGGAACCGGGGAGCTGTTTTTT. This gives the protein CATSDFGGTGELFF.

This chain links TRBV5-6 with TRBJ2-7; 8 nucleotides agree with TRBD2. This CDR3 comprises 14 residues. The V segment lost 0 bases and the J segment 6 bases; nucleotides outside the gene matches: 5. CDR1 and CDR2 (germline): SGHDT, YYEEEE. CDR3 amino acids: CASSLGGRTSEQYF. As DNA, the CDR3 is TGTGCCAGCAGCTTGGGCGGGAGGACTTCCGAGCAGTACTTC.

The chain has TRBV7-2 and TRBJ1-1; weak D call: TRBD1 (6 bases). CDR3 length: 14 amino acids. Trimming cost V 5 bases and J 5 bases, with 15 bases left between them. Germline V CDR1 and CDR2: SGHTA, FQGNSA. The CDR3: CASSLQGGRTEAFF. CDR3 in DNA: TGTGCCAGCAGCCTACAGGGCGGAAGGACTGAAGCTTTCTTT. Full variable domain (outside the CDR3, taken from reference TRBV7-2 and TRBJ1-1): GAGVSQSPSNKVTEKGKDVELRCDPISGHTALYWYRQSLGQGLEFLIYFQGNSAPDKSGLPSDRFSAERTGGSVSTLTIQRTQQEDSAVYLCASSLQGGRTEAFFGQGTRLTVV.

The V and J genes are TRBV2 and TRBJ1-6; D is perhaps TRBD1 (5 bases). The CDR3 length is 14 residues. Trimming removed 6 bases at V and 10 bases at J, with 16 bases between. Germline CDR1 is SNHLY and CDR2 is FYNNEI. CDR3 sequence: CASRPRTSESPLHF. The CDR3, as DNA: TGTGCCAGCAGACCTAGGACATCAGAATCACCCCTCCACTTT.

The chain couples TRBV4-2 to TRBJ1-5; 7 bases line up with TRBD1. V gave up 5 bases and J gave up 2 bases; unmatched junction bases: 12. Germline V gene sequence: CDR1 LGHNA, CDR2 YNFKEQ. The CDR3 consists of 17 residues. CDR3 DNA sequence: TGTGCCAGCAGCGCAGACAGGGAGGGGGCAGGCAATCAGCCCCAGCATTTT. This gives the protein CASSADREGAGNQPQHF.

This chain uses TRBV3-1 (or the pseudogene TRBV3-2) with TRBJ2-7, with TRBD1 matching over 7 bases. After removal of 1 base from V and 5 bases from J, the junction contained 5 bases not matched to a gene. Germline V lookup: CDR1 LGHDT, CDR2 YNNKEL (reference sequence). The CDR3 has 14 amino acids. CDR3 region: CASSQAQGVDEQYF. As DNA, the CDR3 is TGTGCCAGCAGCCAAGCCCAGGGGGTGGACGAGCAGTACTTC.

The V gene is TRBV5-6, the J gene TRBJ2-1; tentative D call: TRBD2 (7 bases). Per germline, CDR1 SGHDT and CDR2 YYEEEE. The length of the CDR3 is 16 residues. Between the trimmed V and J ends, which lost 1 base and 4 bases, there was a span of 15 bases. For the CDR3, the DNA is TGTGCCAGCAGCTTGCGGGGGGCGTACCGATACAATGAGCAGTTCTTC. It encodes CASSLRGAYRYNEQFF.

This sequence joins TRBV28 and TRBJ2-6; possible D gene TRBD1, 6 bases. Deletions cut 5 bases from V and 2 bases from J, with 13 bases between. Germline CDR1 and CDR2: MDHEN and SYDVKM. The CDR3 has 16 residues. This CDR3 reads CASSQQGAAGANVLTF. CDR3 in DNA: TGTGCCAGCAGTCAACAGGGCGCTGCTGGGGCCAACGTCCTGACTTTC. Filled out from reference TRBV28 and TRBJ2-6, the complete variable domain reads DVKVTQSSRYLVKRTGEKVFLECVQDMDHENMFWYRQDPGLGLRLIYFSYDVKMKEKGDIPEGYSVSREKKERFSLILESASTNQTSMYLCASSQQGAAGANVLTFGAGSRLTVL.

In this sample, this clone turned up once. The chain carries TRBV4-3 and TRBJ1-5; D uncertain. CDR3 size: 19 residues. Deletions cut 0 bases from V and 7 bases from J, with 25 bases between. Germline CDR1 is LGHNA and CDR2 is YSLEER. In nucleotides, the CDR3 is TGCGCCAGCAGCCAAGATTGGATCGCGGGCGGGAGCCGTTCGCAGCCCCAGCATTTT. Translated, it gives CASSQDWIAGGSRSQPQHF.

The V call is TRBV7-9, the J call TRBJ1-5, with TRBD1 identical over 12 bases. Looked up from germline, CDR1 is SEHNR and CDR2 is FQNEAQ (reference sequence). The CDR3 sequence is 17 residues long. J was trimmed by 6 bases and V by 1 base; bases with no gene match: 7. The CDR3 coding sequence is TGTGCCAGCAGCTTAGAGACCGGGACAGGGGGCGGTCAGCCCCAGCATTTT. Protein sequence: CASSLETGTGGGQPQHF.

This chain links TRBV6-6 with TRBJ1-2, with 9 bases that match TRBD1. The V gene end was trimmed by 7 bases and the J gene end by 1 base; junction bases not matched to a gene: 10. Germline-derived CDR1 and CDR2 are MNHNY and SVGAGI (reference sequence). CDR3 length: 16 amino acids. CDR3 DNA: TGTGCCAGCACCGACCCTCGGACAGGGGTTAACTATGGCTACACCTTC. Translating gives CASTDPRTGVNYGYTF.

This rearrangement joins TRBV9 to TRBJ2-5, with 7 bases identical to TRBD1. CDR3 length equals 15 residues. Germline trimming cut 3 bases from V and 5 bases from J; bases unmatched to any gene: 10. Germline assignment: CDR1 SGDLS and CDR2 YYNGEE. Here the CDR3 reads CASSGGTATGETQYF. The CDR3, as DNA: TGTGCCAGCAGCGGGGGGACAGCCACCGGGGAGACCCAGTACTTC.

This clone showed up just once. This chain uses TRBV28 with TRBJ1-6, with D unresolved. The germline gives CDR1 MDHEN, CDR2 SYDVKM. This CDR3 has 12 residues. Trimming removed 10 bases from V and 7 bases from J, with 11 bases in between. In nucleotides, the CDR3 is TGTGCCATCGGAAGCGGGAATTCACCCCTCCACTTT. This encodes CAIGSGNSPLHF.

In DNA form, the CDR3 reads TGTGCCAGCAGCCAAGGGGTTTGGGAAAAACTGTTTTTT. Its translation: CASSQGVWEKLFF. The chain joins TRBV28 to TRBJ1-4, with D possibly being TRBD1 (5 bases). CDR1 and CDR2 (germline): MDHEN, SYDVKM. The CDR3 has 13 residues. V shed 6 bases and J shed 8 bases, with 13 bases lying between them.

This chain links TRBV4-3 with TRBJ1-5; D ambiguous. Germline CDR1 and CDR2: LGHNA and YSLEER. This CDR3 spans 15 amino acids. Trimming removed 4 bases from V and 0 bases from J, with 10 bases in between. The CDR3 nucleotides are TGCGCCAGCAGCCCTGTAAGCGGTAGCAATCAGCCCCAGCATTTT. Residues: CASSPVSGSNQPQHF.

The J gene is TRBJ2-2, the V gene TRBV28; tentative D call: TRBD1 (6 bases). V was shortened by 5 bases and J by 4 bases, with 11 bases between the two germline ends. This CDR3 contains 14 residues. Germline lookup yields CDR1 MDHEN and CDR2 SYDVKM. Here the CDR3 reads CASSETGPTGELFF. The DNA of the CDR3 is TGTGCCAGCAGTGAGACAGGCCCCACCGGGGAGCTGTTTTTT. The whole variable domain, remainder taken from reference TRBV28 and TRBJ2-2, is DVKVTQSSRYLVKRTGEKVFLECVQDMDHENMFWYRQDPGLGLRLIYFSYDVKMKEKGDIPEGYSVSREKKERFSLILESASTNQTSMYLCASSETGPTGELFFGEGSRLTVL.

The chain links TRBV6-6 to TRBJ2-3; D call uncertain. CDR3 length: 14 residues. Per germline, CDR1 MNHNY and CDR2 SVGAGI (reference sequence). Trimming took off 4 bases at V and 0 bases at J, with 8 bases between the two ends. CDR3 nucleotide sequence: TGTGCCAGCAGTTCCTCCTTTAGCACAGATACGCAGTATTTT. Translation: CASSSSFSTDTQYF.

V gene TRBV11-3 combines with J gene TRBJ2-1, with 14 bases that match TRBD2. CDR1 SGHNT and CDR2 YENEEA come from the germline V gene. The CDR3 is 15 residues long. Trimming cost V 5 bases and J 9 bases; bases outside gene matches: 6. CDR3 DNA sequence: TGTGCCAGCAGCGGCGGGACTAGCGGGAGAAGTGAGCAGTTCTTC. Encoded protein: CASSGGTSGRSEQFF.